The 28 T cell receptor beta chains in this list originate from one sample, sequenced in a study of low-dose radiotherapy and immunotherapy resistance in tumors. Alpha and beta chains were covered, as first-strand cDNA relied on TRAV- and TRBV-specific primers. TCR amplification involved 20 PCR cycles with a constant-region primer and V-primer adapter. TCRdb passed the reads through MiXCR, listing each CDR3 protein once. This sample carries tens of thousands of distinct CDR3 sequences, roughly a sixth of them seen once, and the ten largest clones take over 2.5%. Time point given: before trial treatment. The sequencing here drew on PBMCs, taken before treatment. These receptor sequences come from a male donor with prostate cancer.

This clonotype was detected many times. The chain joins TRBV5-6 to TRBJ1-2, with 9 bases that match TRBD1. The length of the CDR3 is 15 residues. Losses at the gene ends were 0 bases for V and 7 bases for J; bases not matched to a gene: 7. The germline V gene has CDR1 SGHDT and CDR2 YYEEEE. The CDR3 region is CASSLGAGTGSGYTF. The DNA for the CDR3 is TGTGCCAGCAGCTTGGGCGCCGGGACAGGGAGTGGCTACACCTTC.

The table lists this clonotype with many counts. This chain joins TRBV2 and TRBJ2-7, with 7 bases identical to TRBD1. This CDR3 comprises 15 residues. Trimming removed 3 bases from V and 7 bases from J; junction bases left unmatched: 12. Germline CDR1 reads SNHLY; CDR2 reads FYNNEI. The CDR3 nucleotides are TGTGCCAGCAGTGATGGACAGGCCACAACCTGGGAGCAGTACTTC. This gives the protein CASSDGQATTWEQYF.

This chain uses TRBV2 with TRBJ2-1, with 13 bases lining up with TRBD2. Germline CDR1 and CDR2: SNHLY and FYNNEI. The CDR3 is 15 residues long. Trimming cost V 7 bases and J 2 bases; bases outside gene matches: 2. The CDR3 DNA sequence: TGTGCCAGCAAACTAGCGGGGGGGGCCTACAATGAGCAGTTCTTC. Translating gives CASKLAGGAYNEQFF.

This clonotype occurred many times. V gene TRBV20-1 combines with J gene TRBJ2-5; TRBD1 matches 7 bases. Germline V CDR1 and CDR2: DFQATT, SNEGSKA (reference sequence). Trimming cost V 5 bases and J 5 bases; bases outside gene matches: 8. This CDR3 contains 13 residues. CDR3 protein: CSAGDSARETQYF. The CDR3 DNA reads TGCAGTGCTGGGGACAGTGCGAGGGAGACCCAGTACTTC.

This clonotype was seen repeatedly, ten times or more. The CDR3 here is CASSKTRTDTQYF. Here the CDR3 DNA reads TGTGCCAGCAGCAAGACTCGAACAGATACGCAGTATTTT. The rearrangement links TRBV27 to TRBJ2-3; D remains unclear. V dropped 6 bases and J dropped 3 bases, with 10 bases sitting between them. CDR1 is MNHEY and CDR2 is SMNVEV in the germline V gene (reference sequence). The CDR3 is 13 residues long.

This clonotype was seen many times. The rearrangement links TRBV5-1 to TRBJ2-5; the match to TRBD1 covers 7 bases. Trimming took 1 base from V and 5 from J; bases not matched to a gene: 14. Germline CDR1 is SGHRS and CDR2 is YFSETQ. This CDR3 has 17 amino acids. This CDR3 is CASSLTTTGTAWETQYF. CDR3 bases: TGCGCCAGCAGCTTGACGACTACCGGGACAGCTTGGGAGACCCAGTACTTC.

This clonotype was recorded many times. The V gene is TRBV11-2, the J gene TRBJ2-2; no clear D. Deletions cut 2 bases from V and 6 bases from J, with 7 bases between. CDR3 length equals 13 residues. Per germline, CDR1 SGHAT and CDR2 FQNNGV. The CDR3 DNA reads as TGTGCCAGCAGCTTAAGGCTAGCCGGGGAGCTGTTTTTT. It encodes CASSLRLAGELFF.

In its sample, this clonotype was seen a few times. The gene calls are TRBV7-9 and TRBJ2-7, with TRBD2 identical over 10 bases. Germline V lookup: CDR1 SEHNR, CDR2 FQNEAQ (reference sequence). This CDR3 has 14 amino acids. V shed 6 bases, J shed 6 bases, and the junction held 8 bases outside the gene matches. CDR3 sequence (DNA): TGTGCCAGCAGGCCCGGGACTAGCGCGCGCGAGCAGTACTTC. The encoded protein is CASRPGTSAREQYF.

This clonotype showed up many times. The CDR3 sequence is CASPQHLLFSPLHF. In DNA form, the CDR3 reads TGTGCCAGCCCTCAACACCTCCTGTTTTCACCCCTCCACTTT. The chain is built from TRBV25-1 and TRBJ1-6; no clear D gene. CDR1 and CDR2 (germline): MGHDK, SYGVNS. The CDR3 has 14 amino acids. The V gene lost 8 bases and the J gene lost 9 bases, with 17 bases spanning the gap.

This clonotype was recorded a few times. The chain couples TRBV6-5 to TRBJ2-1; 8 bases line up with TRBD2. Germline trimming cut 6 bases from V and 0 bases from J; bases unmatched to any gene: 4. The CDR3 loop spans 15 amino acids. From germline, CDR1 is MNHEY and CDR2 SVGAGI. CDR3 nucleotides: TGTGCCAGCAGATCGAGCGGGGGCTCCTACAATGAGCAGTTCTTC. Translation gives CASRSSGGSYNEQFF.

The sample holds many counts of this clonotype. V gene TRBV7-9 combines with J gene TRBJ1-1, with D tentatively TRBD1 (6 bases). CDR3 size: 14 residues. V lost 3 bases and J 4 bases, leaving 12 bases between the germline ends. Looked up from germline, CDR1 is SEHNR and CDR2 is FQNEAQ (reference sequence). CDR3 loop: CASSLNPDSTEAFF. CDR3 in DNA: TGTGCCAGCAGCTTGAACCCGGACAGCACTGAAGCTTTCTTT.

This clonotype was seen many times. The CDR3: CASSQGAQGGAGKNIQYF. The DNA of the CDR3 is TGCGCCAGCAGCCAAGGGGCGCAGGGTGGGGCTGGCAAAAACATTCAGTACTTC. This sequence joins TRBV4-1 and TRBJ2-4; D perhaps matches TRBD1 (5 bases). Trimming removed 1 base at V and 3 bases at J, with 19 bases between. Germline lookup yields CDR1 MGHRA and CDR2 YSYEKL. The CDR3 extends over 18 amino acids.

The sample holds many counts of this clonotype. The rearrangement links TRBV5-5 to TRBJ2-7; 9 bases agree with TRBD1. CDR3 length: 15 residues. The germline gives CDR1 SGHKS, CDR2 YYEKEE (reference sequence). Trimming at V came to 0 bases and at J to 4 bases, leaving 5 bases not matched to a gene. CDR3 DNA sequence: TGTGCCAGCAGCTTGGGAGGGACAGGGACTTACGAGCAGTACTTC. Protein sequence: CASSLGGTGTYEQYF.

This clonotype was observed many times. The CDR3 protein is CASSVEGKQGVDTQYF. In nucleotides, the CDR3 is TGTGCCAGCAGCGTAGAGGGAAAGCAGGGGGTAGATACGCAGTATTTT. The V gene is TRBV9, the J gene TRBJ2-3; TRBD1 matches at 7 bases. The CDR3 has 16 residues. V lost 0 bases and J lost 5; bases outside the gene matches: 9. Per germline, CDR1 SGDLS and CDR2 YYNGEE.

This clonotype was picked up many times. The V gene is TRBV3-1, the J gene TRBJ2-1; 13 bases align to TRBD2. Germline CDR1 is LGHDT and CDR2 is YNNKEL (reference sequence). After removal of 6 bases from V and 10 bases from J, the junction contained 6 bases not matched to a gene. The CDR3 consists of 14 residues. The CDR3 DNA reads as TGTGCCAGCAGACCGACTAGCGGGGGGTACGAGCAGTTCTTC. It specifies CASRPTSGGYEQFF.

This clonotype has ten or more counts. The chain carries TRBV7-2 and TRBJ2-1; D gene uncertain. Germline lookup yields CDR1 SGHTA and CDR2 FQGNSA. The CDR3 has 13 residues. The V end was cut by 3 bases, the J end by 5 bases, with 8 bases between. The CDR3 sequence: CASSLTLNNEQFF. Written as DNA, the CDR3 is TGTGCCAGCAGCTTGACCCTAAACAATGAGCAGTTCTTC. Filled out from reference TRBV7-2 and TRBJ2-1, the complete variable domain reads GAGVSQSPSNKVTEKGKDVELRCDPISGHTALYWYRQSLGQGLEFLIYFQGNSAPDKSGLPSDRFSAERTGGSVSTLTIQRTQQEDSAVYLCASSLTLNNEQFFGPGTRLTVL.

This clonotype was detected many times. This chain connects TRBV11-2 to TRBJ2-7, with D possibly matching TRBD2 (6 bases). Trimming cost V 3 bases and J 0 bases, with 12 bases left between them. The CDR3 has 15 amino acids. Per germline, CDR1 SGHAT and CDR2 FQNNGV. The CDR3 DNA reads TGTGCCAGCAGCTTTAGGAGGGACGGCTCCTACGAGCAGTACTTC. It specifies CASSFRRDGSYEQYF.

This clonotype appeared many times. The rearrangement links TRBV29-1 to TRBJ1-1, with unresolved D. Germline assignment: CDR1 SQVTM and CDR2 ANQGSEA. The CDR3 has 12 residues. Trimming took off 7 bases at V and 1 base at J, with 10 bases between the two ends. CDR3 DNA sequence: TGCAGCGGGACCTTCGGGAACACTGAAGCTTTCTTT. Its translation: CSGTFGNTEAFF.

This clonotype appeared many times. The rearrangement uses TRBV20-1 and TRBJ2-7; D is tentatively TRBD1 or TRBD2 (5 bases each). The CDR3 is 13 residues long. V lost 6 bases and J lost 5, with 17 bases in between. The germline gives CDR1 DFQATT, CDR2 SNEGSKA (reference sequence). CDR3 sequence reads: CSAPGRPSDEQYF. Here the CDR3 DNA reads TGCAGTGCCCCGGGACGGCCGAGTGACGAGCAGTACTTC.

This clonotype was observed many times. This chain's CDR3 is CASSRRDTDTQYF. The CDR3 bases are TGTGCCAGCTCTAGAAGGGACACAGATACGCAGTATTTT. This chain connects TRBV12-3 or TRBV12-4 to TRBJ2-3; no clear D gene. The CDR3 is 13 amino acids. The V gene lost 8 bases and the J gene lost 2 bases, with 11 bases spanning the gap.

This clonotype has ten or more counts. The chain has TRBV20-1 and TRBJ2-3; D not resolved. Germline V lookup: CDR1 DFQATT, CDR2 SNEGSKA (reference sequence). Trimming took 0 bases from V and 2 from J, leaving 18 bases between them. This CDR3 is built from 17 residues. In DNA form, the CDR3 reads TGCAGTGCTAGAGACCACCTTAAATCCTACTTCACAGATACGCAGTATTTT. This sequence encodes CSARDHLKSYFTDTQYF.

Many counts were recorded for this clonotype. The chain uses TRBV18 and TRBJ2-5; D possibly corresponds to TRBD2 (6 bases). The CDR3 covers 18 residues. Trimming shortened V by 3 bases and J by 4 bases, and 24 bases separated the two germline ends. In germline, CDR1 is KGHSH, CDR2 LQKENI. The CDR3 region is CASSPGWRGTVLGETQYF. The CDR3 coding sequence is TGTGCCAGCTCACCTGGATGGAGGGGCACAGTCCTAGGAGAGACCCAGTACTTC.

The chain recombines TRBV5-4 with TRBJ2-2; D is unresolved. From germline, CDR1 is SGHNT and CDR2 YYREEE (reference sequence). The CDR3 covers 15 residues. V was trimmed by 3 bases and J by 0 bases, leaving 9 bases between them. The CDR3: CASSYDGSNTGELFF. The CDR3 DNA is TGTGCCAGCAGCTACGACGGATCGAACACCGGGGAGCTGTTTTTT.

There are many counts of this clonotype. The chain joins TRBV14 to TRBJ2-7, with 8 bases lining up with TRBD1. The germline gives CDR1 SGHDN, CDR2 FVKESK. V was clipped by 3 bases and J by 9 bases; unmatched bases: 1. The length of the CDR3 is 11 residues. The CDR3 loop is CASSHGTGQYF. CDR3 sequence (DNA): TGTGCCAGCAGCCACGGGACAGGGCAGTACTTC.

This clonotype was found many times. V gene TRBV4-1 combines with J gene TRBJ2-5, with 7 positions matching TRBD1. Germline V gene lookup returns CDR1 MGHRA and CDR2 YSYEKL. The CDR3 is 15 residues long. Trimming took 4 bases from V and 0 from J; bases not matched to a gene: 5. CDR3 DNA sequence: TGCGCCAGCAGCCCTCTTGGGACAGACCAAGAGACCCAGTACTTC. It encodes CASSPLGTDQETQYF.

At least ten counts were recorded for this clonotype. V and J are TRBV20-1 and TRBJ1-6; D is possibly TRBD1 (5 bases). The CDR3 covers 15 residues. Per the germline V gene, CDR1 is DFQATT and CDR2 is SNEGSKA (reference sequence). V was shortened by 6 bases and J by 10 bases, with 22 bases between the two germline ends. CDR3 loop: CSARGVARYNSPLHF. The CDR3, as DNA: TGCAGTGCCCGGGGGGTTGCGAGATACAACTCACCCCTCCACTTT.

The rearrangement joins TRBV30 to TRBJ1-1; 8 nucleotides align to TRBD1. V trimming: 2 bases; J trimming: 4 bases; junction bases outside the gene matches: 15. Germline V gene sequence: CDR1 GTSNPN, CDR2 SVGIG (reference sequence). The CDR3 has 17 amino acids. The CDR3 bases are TGTGCCTGGAGTCCGACCGGGACAGGTGTTCGGGGCACTGAAGCTTTCTTT. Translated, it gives CAWSPTGTGVRGTEAFF.

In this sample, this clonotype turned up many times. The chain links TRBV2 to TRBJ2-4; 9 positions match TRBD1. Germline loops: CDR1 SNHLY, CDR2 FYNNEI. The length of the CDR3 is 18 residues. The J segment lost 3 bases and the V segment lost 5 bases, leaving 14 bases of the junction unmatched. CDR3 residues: CASSHDRGILRFKNIQYF. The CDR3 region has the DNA TGTGCCAGCAGTCATGACAGGGGGATTCTACGGTTCAAAAACATTCAGTACTTC.